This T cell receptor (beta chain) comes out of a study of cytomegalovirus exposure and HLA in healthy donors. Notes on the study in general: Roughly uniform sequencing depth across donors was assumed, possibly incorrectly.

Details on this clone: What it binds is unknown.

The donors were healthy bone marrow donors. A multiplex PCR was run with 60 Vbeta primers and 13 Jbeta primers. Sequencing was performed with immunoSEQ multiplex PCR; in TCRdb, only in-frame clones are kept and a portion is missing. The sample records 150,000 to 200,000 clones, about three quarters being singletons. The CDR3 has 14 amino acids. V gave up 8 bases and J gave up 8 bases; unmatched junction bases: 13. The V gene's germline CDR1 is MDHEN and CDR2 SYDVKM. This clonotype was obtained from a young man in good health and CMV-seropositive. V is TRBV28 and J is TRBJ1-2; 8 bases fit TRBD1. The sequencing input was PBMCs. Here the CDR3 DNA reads TGTGCCAGCGTGTTACTACAGGGGGTAGAGGGCTACACCTTC. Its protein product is CASVLLQGVEGYTF.